This is a list of T cell receptor beta chains from one sample in a study of naive and memory T cell subsets. TCRdb fed the 5' RACE reads into MiXCR, producing one record per CDR3 protein. Of tens of thousands of distinct CDR3 sequences in the sample, about 7% were seen once. These receptors originate from a male donor in good health. CDR3s include the opening cysteine and the closing phenylalanine or tryptophan. D genes are given only for firm matches. Clone size is not always given. Where it is, it says once, few, many or a class for expanded clones.

d_gene	len	v_gene	abundance	j_gene	CDR3aa	CDR3nt
.	15	TRBV20-1	many	TRBJ2-1	CSARDLAGAMLGQFF	TGCAGTGCTAGAGATCTCGCAGGGGCGATGTTAGGGCAGTTCTTC
TRBD1	15	TRBV20-1	many	TRBJ1-2	CSARDPTGALYGYTF	TGCAGTGCTAGAGACCCGACAGGGGCCCTCTATGGCTACACCTTC
.	12	TRBV5-1	many	TRBJ2-1	CASSLGGGEQFF	TGCGCCAGCAGCTTAGGCGGAGGTGAGCAGTTCTTC
TRBD2	14	TRBV9	few	TRBJ2-7	CASNNRDYDYEQYF	TGTGCCAGCAACAACCGGGACTATGACTACGAGCAGTACTTC
.	18	TRBV7-9	few	TRBJ2-7	CASSPFPSEWIKGDEQYF	TGTGCCAGCAGCCCGTTCCCGTCGGAATGGATCAAGGGGGACGAGCAGTACTTC
TRBD2	15	TRBV24-1	many	TRBJ2-1	CATRAGTSASNEQFF	TGTGCCACCAGGGCCGGGACTAGCGCGTCCAATGAGCAGTTCTTC
.	14	TRBV5-1	.	TRBJ2-3	CASSLRGAADTQYF	TGCGCCAGCAGCTTAAGGGGGGCGGCAGATACGCAGTATTTT
.	15	TRBV7-8	many	TRBJ2-7	CASGPWRGRSYEQYF	TGTGCCAGCGGCCCCTGGAGGGGGCGATCGTACGAGCAGTACTTC
TRBD2	16	TRBV18	.	TRBJ2-5	CASSPKGLAEKETQYF	TGTGCCAGCTCACCAAAGGGACTAGCCGAAAAAGAGACCCAGTACTTC
.	13	TRBV6-4	many	TRBJ1-1	CASSDPPNTEAFF	TGTGCCAGCAGTGACCCGCCGAACACTGAAGCTTTCTTT
.	15	TRBV3-1	.	TRBJ2-5	CASSQVWSTPETQYF	TGTGCCAGCAGCCAAGTATGGTCAACCCCCGAGACCCAGTACTTC
.	13	TRBV20-1	few	TRBJ2-6	CSARGSGANVLTF	TGCAGTGCTCGAGGCTCTGGGGCCAACGTCCTGACTTTC
TRBD1	16	TRBV7-9	few	TRBJ2-7	CASSPGQGGISYEQYF	TGTGCCAGCAGCCCCGGACAGGGAGGAATTTCCTACGAGCAGTACTTC
.	14	TRBV5-5	few	TRBJ2-7	CASSREGGGLEQYF	TGTGCCAGCAGCCGCGAGGGGGGAGGTTTAGAGCAGTACTTC
TRBD1	13	TRBV20-1	few	TRBJ1-2	CSAREGQGRGYTF	TGCAGTGCTAGAGAAGGACAGGGACGTGGCTACACCTTC
.	16	TRBV27	many	TRBJ2-3	CASSLMTGILTDTQYF	TGTGCCAGCAGTCTCATGACGGGGATCCTCACAGATACGCAGTATTTT
TRBD1	15	TRBV12-3/TRBV12-4	many	TRBJ1-2	CASRKPGTDFYGYTF	TGTGCCAGCAGGAAACCCGGGACAGACTTCTATGGCTACACCTTC
TRBD1	14	TRBV6-5	.	TRBJ2-4	CASSTTGGENIQYF	TGTGCCAGCAGTACGACAGGGGGCGAAAACATTCAGTACTTC
.	14	TRBV29-1	.	TRBJ2-5	CSVGGAGGGETQYF	TGCAGCGTAGGGGGGGCAGGGGGCGGAGAGACCCAGTACTTC
.	15	TRBV12-3/TRBV12-4	many	TRBJ1-6	CASHPGEGRNSPLHF	TGTGCCAGCCATCCGGGGGAGGGGCGGAATTCACCCCTCCACTTT
.	14	TRBV6-5	many	TRBJ1-2	CASSYAGSGYGYTF	TGTGCCAGCAGTTATGCGGGGTCGGGATATGGCTACACCTTC
.	13	TRBV2	few	TRBJ2-3	CATCRGSTDTQYF	TGTGCCACGTGTCGGGGGAGCACAGATACGCAGTATTTT
TRBD2	18	TRBV4-1	.	TRBJ2-5	CASSLDRTSGGWIKTQYF	TGCGCCAGCAGCCTAGACCGGACTAGCGGGGGATGGATAAAGACCCAGTACTTC
.	13	TRBV7-9	few	TRBJ1-6	CASSGWTGSPLHF	TGTGCCAGCAGCGGATGGACGGGATCACCCCTCCACTTT
.	17	TRBV18	few	TRBJ1-6	CASSPSEHGSYNSPLHF	TGTGCCAGCTCACCTAGCGAGCATGGTTCCTATAATTCACCCCTCCACTTT
TRBD1	13	TRBV5-1	few	TRBJ2-7	CASRAGTAYEQYF	TGCGCCAGCAGAGCCGGGACAGCCTACGAGCAGTACTTC
TRBD2	17	TRBV20-1	few	TRBJ2-5	CSAYMTSGQSKQETQYF	TGCAGTGCATATATGACTAGCGGGCAAAGCAAACAAGAGACCCAGTACTTC
.	9	TRBV29-1	many	TRBJ1-1	CSVDEGAFF	TGCAGCGTTGACGAGGGGGCTTTCTTT
.	17	TRBV3-1	few	TRBJ2-6	CASSQETDLSGANVLTF	TGTGCCAGCAGCCAAGAAACGGACCTCTCTGGGGCCAACGTCCTGACTTTC
.	13	TRBV5-6	.	TRBJ2-2	CASSLTAVGELFF	TGTGCCAGCAGCTTGACAGCGGTCGGGGAGCTGTTTTTT
.	13	TRBV3-1	.	TRBJ2-3	CASSIFSSDTQYF	TGTGCCAGCAGCATCTTTAGTTCAGATACGCAGTATTTT
.	16	TRBV2	many	TRBJ1-6	CASEGSGKNYNSPLHF	TGTGCCAGCGAAGGGAGTGGGAAAAACTATAATTCACCCCTCCACTTT
TRBD1	13	TRBV7-2	many	TRBJ2-3	CASSGGQGDTQYF	TGTGCCAGCAGCGGGGGACAGGGAGATACGCAGTATTTT
.	14	TRBV29-1	many	TRBJ2-1	CSAGRQADYNEQFF	TGCAGCGCCGGCAGACAGGCGGACTACAATGAGCAGTTCTTC
.	13	TRBV4-1	few	TRBJ1-6	CASSQDAGSPLHF	TGCGCCAGCAGCCAAGATGCGGGATCACCCCTCCACTTT
.	16	TRBV5-1	.	TRBJ2-1	CASSEGQLRGVNEQFF	TGCGCCAGCAGCGAGGGGCAGTTGCGGGGAGTCAATGAGCAGTTCTTC
TRBD2	18	TRBV30	few	TRBJ2-7	CAWSVLRTSGRSSYEQYF	TGTGCCTGGAGTGTACTGCGGACTAGCGGGAGGTCGTCCTACGAGCAGTACTTC
TRBD2	16	TRBV14	many	TRBJ2-1	CASRQSGTSSYNEQFF	TGTGCCAGCAGGCAATCCGGGACTAGCTCCTACAATGAGCAGTTCTTC
.	12	TRBV29-1	many	TRBJ1-2	CSVDLAWGPHTF	TGCAGCGTTGATTTGGCTTGGGGGCCCCACACCTTC
TRBD1	15	TRBV4-1	few	TRBJ2-7	CASSPVDRVSYEQYF	TGCGCCAGCAGCCCGGTAGACAGGGTTTCCTACGAGCAGTACTTC
.	14	TRBV6-5	many	TRBJ2-7	CASSYGATPNEQYF	TGTGCCAGCAGTTACGGGGCTACCCCCAACGAGCAGTACTTC